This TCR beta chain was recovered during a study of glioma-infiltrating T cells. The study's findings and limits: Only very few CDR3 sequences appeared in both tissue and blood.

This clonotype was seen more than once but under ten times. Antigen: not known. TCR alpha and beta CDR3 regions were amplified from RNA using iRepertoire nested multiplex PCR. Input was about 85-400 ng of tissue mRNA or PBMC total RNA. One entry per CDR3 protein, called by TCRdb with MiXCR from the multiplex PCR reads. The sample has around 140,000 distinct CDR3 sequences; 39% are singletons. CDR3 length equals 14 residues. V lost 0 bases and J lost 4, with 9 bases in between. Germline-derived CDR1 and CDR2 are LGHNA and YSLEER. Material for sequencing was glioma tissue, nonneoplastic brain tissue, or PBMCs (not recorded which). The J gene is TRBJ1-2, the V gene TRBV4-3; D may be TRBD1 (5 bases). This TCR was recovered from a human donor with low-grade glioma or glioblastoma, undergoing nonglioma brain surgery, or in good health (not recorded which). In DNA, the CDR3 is TGCGCCAGCAGCCAAGATTGGGACGGCTATGGCTACACCTTC. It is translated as CASSQDWDGYGYTF.